The next 24 T cell receptor beta chains were all read from a single sample in a study of blood T cells in healthy people across ages (dated by TCRdb to between 2015 and 2016). The method was 5' RACE. The instrument was an Illumina HiSeq 2500. A second about 7 to 12 cycle PCR used a sample-barcoded 5' primer and a J-beta primer mix. TCRdb passed the public sequencing reads through fastp at Q25 and MiXCR, retaining productive beta sequences. Entries that share a CDR3 protein sequence are merged under the most common genes and DNA. In this sample the table shows about 290,000 distinct CDR3 sequences, roughly 26% of which occur a single time. Clones ranked in the top ten supply 25% to 35% of the sample. The sequenced sample consisted of blood. The receptors come from a woman aged 70 to 79 in good health.

The chain combines TRBV20-1 with TRBJ2-3, with D perhaps matching TRBD2 (6 bases). CDR1 is DFQATT, CDR2 SNEGSKA, per germline (reference sequence). The CDR3 spans 14 residues. The germline V and J ends were trimmed by 3 bases and 0 bases, with 10 bases remaining between them. This CDR3 is CSARVGTSTDTQYF. The CDR3 region has the DNA TGCAGTGCTAGGGTCGGGACTAGCACAGATACGCAGTATTTT.

The chain is built from TRBV6-2 or TRBV6-3 and TRBJ2-2; unclear D gene. Trimming left V 6 bases short and J 3 bases short, with 5 bases between. The CDR3 loop spans 12 amino acids. Germline CDR1 reads MNHEY; CDR2 reads SVGEGT. The CDR3 bases are TGTGCCAGCAGGAGGTACACCGGGGAGCTGTTTTTT. Its protein is CASRRYTGELFF.

The chain employs TRBV7-9 and TRBJ2-7, with TRBD2 matching 8 bases. The CDR3 contains 14 residues. With 5 bases clipped from V and 0 bases from J, the junction kept 3 bases outside the gene matches. The germline CDR1 and CDR2 sequences are SEHNR and FQNEAQ (reference sequence). This chain's CDR3 is CASSDTSGSYEQYF. The CDR3 nucleotides are TGTGCCAGCAGCGATACTAGCGGCTCCTACGAGCAGTACTTC.

This clonotype appeared a few times. The chain recombines TRBV28 with TRBJ2-4; tentatively, D is TRBD1 (6 bases). Germline CDR1 MDHEN, CDR2 SYDVKM. The CDR3 consists of 17 residues. Trimming removed 2 bases at V and 0 bases at J, with 14 bases between. In DNA form, the CDR3 reads TGTGCCAGCAGTTTAATAACAGGGTCCCTAGCCAAAAACATTCAGTACTTC. Its translation is CASSLITGSLAKNIQYF.

This clonotype was seen repeatedly, ten times or more. The chain has TRBV27 and TRBJ2-5; TRBD2 is a possible D gene (6 bases). The J call is doubtful: the DNA matches TRBJ2-1 better. Germline CDR1 MNHEY, CDR2 SMNVEV (reference sequence). This CDR3 has 16 residues. The CDR3 loop is CASSTLGGRGVNEQFF. The DNA of the CDR3 is TGTGCCAGCAGTACTCTCGGGGGAAGGGGAGTTAATGAGCAGTTCTTC.

This clonotype has a handful of counts. V and J are TRBV9 and TRBJ1-2; a weak D match, TRBD1 (5 bases). The CDR3 is 13 amino acids. Germline V lookup: CDR1 SGDLS, CDR2 YYNGEE. V was clipped by 0 bases and J by 4 bases, with 7 bases between them. The CDR3 DNA sequence: TGTGCCAGCAGCGTAGACGGGGGCTATGGCTACACCTTC. It is translated as CASSVDGGYGYTF.

V gene TRBV6-5 combines with J gene TRBJ1-2; D gene ambiguous. Germline values: CDR1 MNHEY, CDR2 SVGAGI. The CDR3 contains 15 residues. Trimming stripped 5 bases from V and 2 bases from J, with 15 bases between. The CDR3 reads CASSSAGFDNYGYTF. The DNA of the CDR3 is TGTGCCAGCAGTAGCGCCGGGTTTGACAACTATGGCTACACCTTC.

CDR3 residues: CSARTGGLDEQYF. CDR3 DNA: TGCAGTGCTAGAACGGGGGGGCTCGACGAGCAGTACTTC. The J gene is TRBJ2-5, the V gene TRBV20-1; 8 bases fit TRBD2. Gene TRBJ2-7 matches the end of the DNA better, so the J call may be wrong. CDR1 and CDR2 (germline): DFQATT, SNEGSKA (reference sequence). This CDR3 contains 13 residues.

The V call is TRBV10-2, the J call TRBJ1-1; the D is unclear. Germline V gene lookup returns CDR1 WSHSY and CDR2 SAAADI. The V end lost 0 bases, the J end lost 7 bases, and 15 bases lay between the germline ends. The CDR3 is 15 residues long. CDR3 amino acids: CASSESLGGLLEAFF. The CDR3 DNA reads as TGCGCCAGCAGTGAGTCCCTCGGAGGGCTGCTTGAAGCTTTCTTT.

V and J are TRBV7-9 and TRBJ2-6, with TRBD1 matching 9 bases. The CDR3 extends over 16 amino acids. Germline assignment: CDR1 SEHNR and CDR2 FQNEAQ (reference sequence). V was pared by 3 bases and J by 2 bases, with 2 bases of the junction left unmatched. CDR3 coding DNA: TGTGCCAGCAGCTTCAGACAGGGGGCTGGGGCCAACGTCCTGACTTTC. Translation gives CASSFRQGAGANVLTF.

This clonotype has more than one count but fewer than ten. The CDR3 is CASNSGQVAYNEQFF. In DNA, the CDR3 is TGTGCCAGCAATAGTGGACAGGTGGCTTACAATGAGCAGTTCTTC. The gene calls are TRBV28 and TRBJ2-1; 7 bases map to TRBD1. The CDR3 is made up of 15 amino acids. CDR1 is MDHEN, CDR2 SYDVKM, per germline. The V segment lost 7 bases and the J segment 4 bases; nucleotides outside the gene matches: 10. Drawing the rest from reference TRBV28 and TRBJ2-1, the complete variable domain is DVKVTQSSRYLVKRTGEKVFLECVQDMDHENMFWYRQDPGLGLRLIYFSYDVKMKEKGDIPEGYSVSREKKERFSLILESASTNQTSMYLCASNSGQVAYNEQFFGPGTRLTVL.

CDR3 in amino acids: CASSPGQGYNSPLHF. The CDR3 coding sequence is TGCGCCAGCAGTCCGGGACAGGGCTATAATTCACCCCTCCACTTT. The V and J genes are TRBV5-1 and TRBJ1-6; 9 positions agree with TRBD1. The CDR3 spans 15 residues. Germline CDR1 is SGHRS and CDR2 is YFSETQ. V trimming: 5 bases; J trimming: 3 bases; junction bases outside the gene matches: 3.

This clonotype has only one observation. This chain joins TRBV28 and TRBJ2-7; either TRBD1 or TRBD2 may fit D (5 bases each). The germline V gene encodes CDR1 MDHEN and CDR2 SYDVKM. V was clipped by 4 bases and J by 6 bases, with 19 bases between them. The CDR3 is made up of 15 amino acids. The CDR3 nucleotides read TGTGCCAGCAGTTCTCCCGGGACCCAACGGATCGAGCAGTACTTC. Amino acid sequence: CASSSPGTQRIEQYF.

The table lists this clonotype with a few counts. The chain joins TRBV5-5 to TRBJ2-7; 14 nucleotides match TRBD2. The V gene end was trimmed by 5 bases and the J gene end by 5 bases; junction bases not matched to a gene: 6. The CDR3 contains 15 residues. The V gene's germline CDR1 is SGHKS and CDR2 YYEKEE (reference sequence). CDR3 in amino acids: CASRASGLAGDEQYF. CDR3 coding DNA: TGTGCCAGCAGGGCATCGGGACTAGCGGGGGACGAGCAGTACTTC. The whole variable domain, filled in from reference TRBV5-5 and TRBJ2-7, reads DAGVTQSPTHLIKTRGQQVTLRCSPISGHKSVSWYQQVLGQGPQFIFQYYEKEERGRGNFPDRFSARQFPNYSSELNVNALLLGDSALYLCASRASGLAGDEQYFGPGTRLTVT.

V and J are TRBV14 and TRBJ1-3, with D hard to call. The CDR3 length is 14 residues. V gave up 4 bases and J gave up 2 bases, with 9 bases separating them. The germline CDR1 and CDR2 sequences are SGHDN and FVKESK. The CDR3 nucleotides read TGTGCCAGCAGCCCAAGGATCGCTGGAAACACCATATATTTT. This gives the protein CASSPRIAGNTIYF.

The rearrangement joins TRBV18 to TRBJ1-1; D perhaps matches TRBD1 (6 bases). From germline, CDR1 is KGHSH and CDR2 LQKENI. V was clipped by 8 bases and J by 4 bases, with 14 bases between them. The length of the CDR3 is 13 residues. The CDR3 nucleotides read TGTGCCAGCGAGCCCGGGGGCGGCACTGAAGCTTTCTTT. Translating it yields CASEPGGGTEAFF.

This clonotype was recorded at least ten times. J is TRBJ2-7 and V is TRBV28; D is uncertain. V shed 10 bases and J shed 0 bases, with 13 bases lying between them. The CDR3 runs 13 residues. Germline values: CDR1 MDHEN, CDR2 SYDVKM. The CDR3 here is CATTSQNSYEQYF. The CDR3 DNA follows: TGTGCCACCACGTCACAGAACTCCTACGAGCAGTACTTC.

The chain combines TRBV6-5 with TRBJ2-5; 11 bases are a match to TRBD2. The DNA end lines up better with TRBJ2-1; the J call may be wrong. The germline V gene has CDR1 MNHEY and CDR2 SVGAGI. The CDR3 length is 15 residues. CDR3 sequence reads: CASSRLAGGGNEQFF. CDR3 sequence (DNA): TGTGCCAGCAGTCGGCTAGCGGGAGGTGGAAATGAGCAGTTCTTC.

CDR3 sequence: CASTSDAGRAGTDTQYF. The CDR3 DNA sequence: TGTGCCAGCACCTCAGATGCCGGGAGGGCCGGGACAGATACGCAGTATTTT. The V gene is TRBV12-3 or TRBV12-4, the J gene TRBJ2-3, with TRBD2 matching 8 bases. V lost 7 bases and J lost 3; bases outside the gene matches: 15. This CDR3 contains 17 residues.

This clonotype was seen ten or more times. The rearrangement joins TRBV29-1 to TRBJ2-5; 7 positions agree with TRBD1. The CDR3 runs to 11 residues. After removal of 6 bases from V and 2 bases from J, the junction contained 0 bases not matched to a gene. Germline CDR1 reads SQVTM; CDR2 reads ANQGSEA. For the CDR3, the DNA is TGCAGCGTGGGACAGCAAGAGACCCAGTACTTC. Translated, it gives CSVGQQETQYF.

The V and J genes are TRBV3-1 and TRBJ2-7; D gene ambiguous. This CDR3 comprises 15 residues. From germline, CDR1 is LGHDT and CDR2 YNNKEL (reference sequence). V was cut by 5 bases and J by 3 bases, with 17 bases left in between. The DNA of the CDR3 is TGTGCCAGCAGCTCCCAGGACGGCCCCCTCTACGAGCAGTACTTC. As protein: CASSSQDGPLYEQYF.

The chain recombines TRBV7-9 with TRBJ1-3; unclear D gene. Trimming pared 2 bases from V and 2 bases from J, leaving 10 bases between. This CDR3 comprises 15 residues. Germline lookup yields CDR1 SEHNR and CDR2 FQNEAQ (reference sequence). CDR3 sequence reads: CASSLTGIAGNTIYF. The CDR3 coding sequence is TGTGCCAGCAGCTTAACTGGGATAGCTGGAAACACCATATATTTT.

This rearrangement joins TRBV12-3 or TRBV12-4 to TRBJ1-5; D is ambiguous. V gave up 5 bases and J gave up 15 bases, with 14 bases separating them. The CDR3 totals 11 residues. In nucleotides, the CDR3 is TGTGCCAGCAGTGGCCGGGAGTCGACGCATTTT. Amino acid sequence: CASSGRESTHF.

The V gene is TRBV2, the J gene TRBJ1-4; 11 positions agree with TRBD1. Germline V gene lookup returns CDR1 SNHLY and CDR2 FYNNEI. CDR3 length: 14 amino acids. Trimming at V came to 6 bases and at J to 8 bases, leaving 5 bases not matched to a gene. CDR3 amino acids: CASSAGTGGEKLFF. The CDR3 DNA is TGTGCCAGCAGCGCCGGGACAGGGGGAGAAAAACTGTTTTTT.